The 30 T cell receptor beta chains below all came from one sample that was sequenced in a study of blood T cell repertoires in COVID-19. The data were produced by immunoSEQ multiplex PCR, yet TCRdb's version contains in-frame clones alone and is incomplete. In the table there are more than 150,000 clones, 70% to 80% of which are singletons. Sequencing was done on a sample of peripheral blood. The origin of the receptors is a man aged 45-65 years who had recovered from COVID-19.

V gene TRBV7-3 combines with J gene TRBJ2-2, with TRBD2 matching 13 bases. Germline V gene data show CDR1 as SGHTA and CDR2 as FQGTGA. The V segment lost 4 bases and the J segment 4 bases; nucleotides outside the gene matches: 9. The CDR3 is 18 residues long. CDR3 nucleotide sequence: TGTGCCAGCAGCTCTGGACTAGCGGGAGATCGAGGCACCGGGGAGCTGTTTTTT. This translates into CASSSGLAGDRGTGELFF.

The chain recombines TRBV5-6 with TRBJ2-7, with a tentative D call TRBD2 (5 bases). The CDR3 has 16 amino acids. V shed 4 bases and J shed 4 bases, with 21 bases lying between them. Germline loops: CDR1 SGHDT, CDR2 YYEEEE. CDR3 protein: CASSRGREHVGYEQYF. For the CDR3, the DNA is TGTGCCAGCAGCCGCGGTCGGGAACATGTTGGGTACGAGCAGTACTTC. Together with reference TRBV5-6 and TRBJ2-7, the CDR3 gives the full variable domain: DAGVTQSPTHLIKTRGQQVTLRCSPKSGHDTVSWYQQALGQGPQFIFQYYEEEERQRGNFPDRFSGHQFPNYSSELNVNALLLGDSALYLCASSRGREHVGYEQYFGPGTRLTVT.

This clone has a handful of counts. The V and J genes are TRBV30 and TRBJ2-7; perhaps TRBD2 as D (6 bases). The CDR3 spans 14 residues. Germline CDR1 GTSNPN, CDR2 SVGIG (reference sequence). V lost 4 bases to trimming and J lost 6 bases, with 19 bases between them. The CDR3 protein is CAWKDGPTRREQYF. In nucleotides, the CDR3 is TGTGCCTGGAAGGACGGGCCGACTAGACGCGAGCAGTACTTC.

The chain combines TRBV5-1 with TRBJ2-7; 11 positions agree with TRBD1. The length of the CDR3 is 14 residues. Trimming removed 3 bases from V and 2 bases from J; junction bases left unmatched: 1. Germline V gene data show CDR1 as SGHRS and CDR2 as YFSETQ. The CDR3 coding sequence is TGCGCCAGCAGCTGGGACAGGGGGACCTACGAGCAGTACTTC. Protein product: CASSWDRGTYEQYF.

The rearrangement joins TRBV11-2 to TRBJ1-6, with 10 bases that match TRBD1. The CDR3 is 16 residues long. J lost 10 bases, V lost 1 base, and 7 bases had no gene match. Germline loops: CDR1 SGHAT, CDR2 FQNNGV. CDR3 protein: CASSLGATGGGSPLHF. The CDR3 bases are TGTGCCAGCAGCTTAGGGGCGACAGGGGGCGGCTCACCCCTCCACTTT.

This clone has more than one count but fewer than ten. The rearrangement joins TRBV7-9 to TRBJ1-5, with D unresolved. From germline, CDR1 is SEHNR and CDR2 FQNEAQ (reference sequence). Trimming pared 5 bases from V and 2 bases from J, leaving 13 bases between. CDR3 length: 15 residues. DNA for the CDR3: TGTGCCAGCAGCCGACGCCGAGAGGGCAATCAGCCCCAGCATTTT. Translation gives CASSRRREGNQPQHF. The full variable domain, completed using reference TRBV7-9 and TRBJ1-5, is DTGVSQNPRHKITKRGQNVTFRCDPISEHNRLYWYRQTLGQGPEFLTYFQNEAQLEKSRLLSDRFSAERPKGSFSTLEIQRTEQGDSAMYLCASSRRREGNQPQHFGDGTRLSIL.

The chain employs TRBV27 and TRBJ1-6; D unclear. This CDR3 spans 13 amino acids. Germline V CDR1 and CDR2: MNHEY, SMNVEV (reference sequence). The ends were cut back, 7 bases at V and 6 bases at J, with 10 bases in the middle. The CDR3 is CASKGDLNSPLHF. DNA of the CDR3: TGTGCCAGCAAGGGAGACCTTAATTCACCCCTCCACTTT.

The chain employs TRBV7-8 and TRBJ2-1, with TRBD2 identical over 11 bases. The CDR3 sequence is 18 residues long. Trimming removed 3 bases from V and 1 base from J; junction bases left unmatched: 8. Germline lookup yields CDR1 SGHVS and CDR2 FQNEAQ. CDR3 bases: TGTGCCAGCAGCTTGGCACTAGCGGGAGTCAGGTCCTACAATGAGCAGTTCTTC. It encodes CASSLALAGVRSYNEQFF.

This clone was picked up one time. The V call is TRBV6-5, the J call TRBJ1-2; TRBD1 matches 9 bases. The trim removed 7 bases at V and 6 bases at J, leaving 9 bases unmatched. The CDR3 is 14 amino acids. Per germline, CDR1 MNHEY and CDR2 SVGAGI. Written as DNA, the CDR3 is TGTGCCAGCACCAGGGACAGGGTGATAGATGGCTACACCTTC. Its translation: CASTRDRVIDGYTF.

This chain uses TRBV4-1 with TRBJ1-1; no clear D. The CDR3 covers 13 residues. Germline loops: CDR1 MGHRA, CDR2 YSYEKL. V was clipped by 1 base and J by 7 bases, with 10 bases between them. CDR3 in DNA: TGCGCCAGCAGCCAAGGGCCGGGGAATGAAGCTTTCTTT. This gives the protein CASSQGPGNEAFF.

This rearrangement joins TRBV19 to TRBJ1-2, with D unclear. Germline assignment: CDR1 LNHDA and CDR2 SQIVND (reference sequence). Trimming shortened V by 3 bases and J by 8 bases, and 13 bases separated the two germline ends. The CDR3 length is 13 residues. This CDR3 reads CASSIPGNLGYTF. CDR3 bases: TGTGCCAGTAGTATCCCGGGGAACCTCGGCTACACCTTC.

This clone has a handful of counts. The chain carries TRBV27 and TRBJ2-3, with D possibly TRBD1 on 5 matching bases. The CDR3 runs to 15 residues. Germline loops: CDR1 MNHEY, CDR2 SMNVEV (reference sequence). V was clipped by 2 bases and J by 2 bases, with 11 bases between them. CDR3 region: CASSLRGSNTDTQYF. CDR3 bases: TGTGCCAGCAGTTTAAGGGGTTCCAACACAGATACGCAGTATTTT.

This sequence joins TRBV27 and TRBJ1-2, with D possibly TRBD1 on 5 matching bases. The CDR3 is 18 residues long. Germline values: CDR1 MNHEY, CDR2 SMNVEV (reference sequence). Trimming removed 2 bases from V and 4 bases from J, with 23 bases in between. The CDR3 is CASSLSPSGRGPSYGYTF. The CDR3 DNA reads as TGTGCCAGCAGTTTAAGCCCGAGCGGGAGGGGCCCTTCCTATGGCTACACCTTC.

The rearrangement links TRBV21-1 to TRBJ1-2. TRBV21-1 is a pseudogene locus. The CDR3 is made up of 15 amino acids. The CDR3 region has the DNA TGTGCCAGCAGCGGTACGGGAGAAAGTACCTATGGCTACACCTTC. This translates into CASSGTGESTYGYTF.

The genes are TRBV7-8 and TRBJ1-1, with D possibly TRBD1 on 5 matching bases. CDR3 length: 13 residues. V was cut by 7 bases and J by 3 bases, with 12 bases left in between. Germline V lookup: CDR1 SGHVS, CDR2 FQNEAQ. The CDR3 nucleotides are TGTGCCAGCAATCTGGGGGGAGACACTGAAGCTTTCTTT. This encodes CASNLGGDTEAFF. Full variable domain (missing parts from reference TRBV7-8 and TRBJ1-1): GAGVSQSPRYKVAKRGQDVALRCDPISGHVSLFWYQQALGQGPEFLTYFQNEAQLDKSGLPSDRFFAERPEGSVSTLKIQRTQQEDSAVYLCASNLGGDTEAFFGQGTRLTVV.

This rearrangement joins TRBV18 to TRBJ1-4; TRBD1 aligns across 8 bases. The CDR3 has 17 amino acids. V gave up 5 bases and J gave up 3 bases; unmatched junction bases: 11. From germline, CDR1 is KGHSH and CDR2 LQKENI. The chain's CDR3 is CASSEPLQGAPNEKLFF. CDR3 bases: TGTGCCAGCTCAGAGCCGCTCCAGGGGGCACCTAATGAAAAACTGTTTTTT. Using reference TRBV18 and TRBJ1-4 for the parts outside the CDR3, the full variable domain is NAGVMQNPRHLVRRRGQEARLRCSPMKGHSHVYWYRQLPEEGLKFMVYLQKENIIDESGMPKERFSAEFPKEGPSILRIQQVVRGDSAAYFCASSEPLQGAPNEKLFFGSGTQLSVL.

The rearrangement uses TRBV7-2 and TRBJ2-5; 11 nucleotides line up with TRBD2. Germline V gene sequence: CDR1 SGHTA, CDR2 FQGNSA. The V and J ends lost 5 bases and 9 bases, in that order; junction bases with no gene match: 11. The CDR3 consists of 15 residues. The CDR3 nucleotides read TGTGCCAGCAGCACCGTGGGACTAGCGGAGCCGGCCCAGTACTTC. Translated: CASSTVGLAEPAQYF.

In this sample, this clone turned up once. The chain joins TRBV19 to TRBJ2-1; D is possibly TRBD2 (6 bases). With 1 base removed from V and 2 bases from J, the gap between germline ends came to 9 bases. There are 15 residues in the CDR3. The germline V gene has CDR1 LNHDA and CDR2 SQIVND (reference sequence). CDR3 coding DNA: TGTGCCAGTAGTATAGGTCTAGCGCCCTACAATGAGCAGTTCTTC. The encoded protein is CASSIGLAPYNEQFF.

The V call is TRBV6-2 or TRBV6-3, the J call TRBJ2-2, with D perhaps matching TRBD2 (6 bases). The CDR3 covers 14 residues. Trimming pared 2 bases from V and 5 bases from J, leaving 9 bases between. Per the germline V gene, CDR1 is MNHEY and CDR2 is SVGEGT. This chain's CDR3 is CASSYGRDTGELFF. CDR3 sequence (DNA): TGTGCCAGCAGTTACGGGCGGGATACCGGGGAGCTGTTTTTT.

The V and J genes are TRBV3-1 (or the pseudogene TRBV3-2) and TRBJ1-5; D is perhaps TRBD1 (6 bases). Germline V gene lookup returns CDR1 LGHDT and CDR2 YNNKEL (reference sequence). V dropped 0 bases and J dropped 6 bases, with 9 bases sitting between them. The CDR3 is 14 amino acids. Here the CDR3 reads CASSQDGGAQPQHF. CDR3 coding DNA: TGTGCCAGCAGCCAAGATGGGGGGGCTCAGCCCCAGCATTTT.

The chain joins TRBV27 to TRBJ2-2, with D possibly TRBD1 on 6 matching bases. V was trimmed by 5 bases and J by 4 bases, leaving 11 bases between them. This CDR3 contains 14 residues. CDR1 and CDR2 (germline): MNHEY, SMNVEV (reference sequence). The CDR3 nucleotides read TGTGCCAGCAGTCCGGGACATTTCACCGGGGAGCTGTTTTTT. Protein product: CASSPGHFTGELFF.

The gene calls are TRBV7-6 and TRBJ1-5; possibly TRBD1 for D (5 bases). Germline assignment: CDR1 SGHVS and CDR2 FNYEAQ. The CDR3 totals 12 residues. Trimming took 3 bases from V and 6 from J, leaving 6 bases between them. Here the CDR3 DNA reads TGTGCCAGCAGCTTGCAGGGTCAGCCCCAGCATTTT. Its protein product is CASSLQGQPQHF. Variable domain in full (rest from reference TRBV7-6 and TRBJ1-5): GAGVSQSPRYKVTKRGQDVALRCDPISGHVSLYWYRQALGQGPEFLTYFNYEAQQDKSGLPNDRFSAERPEGSISTLTIQRTEQRDSAMYRCASSLQGQPQHFGDGTRLSIL.

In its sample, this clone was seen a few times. CDR3 nucleotides: TGCGCCAGCAGCCTGGGACTAGCGGGAGTATTTGAGCAGTTCTTC. Its protein product is CASSLGLAGVFEQFF. The rearrangement joins TRBV5-1 to TRBJ2-1, with TRBD2 matching over 14 bases. Per the germline V gene, CDR1 is SGHRS and CDR2 is YFSETQ. The length of the CDR3 is 15 residues. The J segment lost 9 bases and the V segment lost 4 bases, leaving 6 bases of the junction unmatched.

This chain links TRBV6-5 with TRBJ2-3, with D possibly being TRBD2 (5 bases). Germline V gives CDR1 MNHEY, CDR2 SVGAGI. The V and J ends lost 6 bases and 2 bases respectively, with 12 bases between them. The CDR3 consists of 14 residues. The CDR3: CASSMTLDTDTQYF. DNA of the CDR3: TGTGCCAGCAGCATGACACTAGACACAGATACGCAGTATTTT.

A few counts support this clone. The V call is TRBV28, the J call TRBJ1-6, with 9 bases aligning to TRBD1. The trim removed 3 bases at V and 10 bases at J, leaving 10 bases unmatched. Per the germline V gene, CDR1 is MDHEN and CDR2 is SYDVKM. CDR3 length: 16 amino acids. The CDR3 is CASSFLAGQGWSPLHF. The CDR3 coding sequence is TGTGCCAGCAGTTTTCTTGCGGGACAGGGTTGGTCACCCCTCCACTTT.

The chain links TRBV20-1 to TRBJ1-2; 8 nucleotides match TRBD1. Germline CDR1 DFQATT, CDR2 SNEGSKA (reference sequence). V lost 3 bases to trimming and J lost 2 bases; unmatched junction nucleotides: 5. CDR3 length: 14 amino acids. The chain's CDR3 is CSASAPGGNYGYTF. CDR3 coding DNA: TGCAGTGCTAGTGCCCCAGGGGGCAACTATGGCTACACCTTC.

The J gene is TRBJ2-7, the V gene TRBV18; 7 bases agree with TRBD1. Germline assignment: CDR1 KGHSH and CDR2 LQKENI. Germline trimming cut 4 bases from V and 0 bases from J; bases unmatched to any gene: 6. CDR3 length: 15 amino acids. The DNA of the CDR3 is TGTGCCAGCTCACAACAGGGGATAGTCTCCTACGAGCAGTACTTC. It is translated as CASSQQGIVSYEQYF. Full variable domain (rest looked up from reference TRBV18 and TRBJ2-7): NAGVMQNPRHLVRRRGQEARLRCSPMKGHSHVYWYRQLPEEGLKFMVYLQKENIIDESGMPKERFSAEFPKEGPSILRIQQVVRGDSAAYFCASSQQGIVSYEQYFGPGTRLTVT.

CDR3 loop: CASSSEAGRLNTGELFF. The CDR3 DNA reads as TGTGCCAGCAGCTCAGAAGCGGGAAGGCTGAACACCGGGGAGCTGTTTTTT. The chain employs TRBV7-3 and TRBJ2-2, with TRBD2 identical over 7 bases. The CDR3 sequence is 17 residues long. The junction had 9 bases not matched to a gene; V was cut back by 4 bases and J by 1 base. CDR1 is SGHTA, CDR2 FQGTGA, per germline. Full variable domain (rest looked up from reference TRBV7-3 and TRBJ2-2): GAGVSQTPSNKVTEKGKYVELRCDPISGHTALYWYRQSLGQGPEFLIYFQGTGAADDSGLPNDRFFAVRPEGSVSTLKIQRTERGDSAVYLCASSSEAGRLNTGELFFGEGSRLTVL.

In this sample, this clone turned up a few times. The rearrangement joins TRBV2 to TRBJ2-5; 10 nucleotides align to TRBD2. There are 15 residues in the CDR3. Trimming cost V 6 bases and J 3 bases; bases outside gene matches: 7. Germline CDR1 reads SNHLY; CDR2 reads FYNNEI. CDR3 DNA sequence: TGTGCCAGCAGACCAGCGGGAGGGCCGGAAGAGACCCAGTACTTC. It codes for CASRPAGGPEETQYF.

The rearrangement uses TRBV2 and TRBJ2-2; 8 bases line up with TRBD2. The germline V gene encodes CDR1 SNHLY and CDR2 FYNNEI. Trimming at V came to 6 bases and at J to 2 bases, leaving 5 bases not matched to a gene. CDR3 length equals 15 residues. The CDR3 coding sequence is TGTGCCAGCAGAAGACTAGCGAGTAACACCGGGGAGCTGTTTTTT. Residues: CASRRLASNTGELFF.